The 13 T cell receptor beta chains below come from one sample, sequenced in a study of blood T cell repertoires in COVID-19. TCRdb's table, derived via immunoSEQ multiplex PCR, lists solely in-frame clones and lacks some. Of about 200,000 clones in the sample, around 84% were seen once. The source material was peripheral blood. These receptors came from a woman aged 80 or over with acute or convalescent COVID-19.

The V gene is TRBV19, the J gene TRBJ2-3; 10 positions agree with TRBD2. Trimming took 0 bases from V and 3 from J; bases not matched to a gene: 12. The CDR3 has 19 amino acids. Germline V gives CDR1 LNHDA, CDR2 SQIVND (reference sequence). The CDR3 DNA sequence: TGTGCCAGTAGTATAGAAGGGCCTAGCGGGAGCCTGGGGACAGATACGCAGTATTTT. As protein: CASSIEGPSGSLGTDTQYF.

This rearrangement joins TRBV3-1 (or the pseudogene TRBV3-2) to TRBJ1-1, with TRBD1 as a possible D gene (6 bases). The V end was cut by 4 bases, the J end by 1 base, with 10 bases between. The CDR3 totals 14 residues. CDR1 and CDR2 from the germline V gene are LGHDT and YNNKEL (reference sequence). The CDR3 coding sequence is TGTGCCAGCAGCCGACAGGCCCGGAACACTGAAGCTTTCTTT. Translation: CASSRQARNTEAFF.

The J gene is TRBJ2-7, the V gene TRBV28, with TRBD2 identical over 9 bases. This CDR3 has 15 amino acids. Germline V gives CDR1 MDHEN, CDR2 SYDVKM. Trimming at V came to 3 bases and at J to 7 bases, leaving 10 bases not matched to a gene. CDR3 DNA: TGTGCCAGCAGTTTCGGCGGGAGGGCATGGGGGGAGCAGTACTTC. It encodes CASSFGGRAWGEQYF.

This chain uses TRBV6-2 or TRBV6-3 with TRBJ1-1; D ambiguous. This CDR3 has 13 amino acids. Germline loops: CDR1 MNHEY, CDR2 SVGEGT. With 6 bases removed from V and 4 bases from J, the gap between germline ends came to 12 bases. DNA for the CDR3: TGTGCCAGCAGCCAATACCGGGGCACTGAAGCTTTCTTT. Protein sequence: CASSQYRGTEAFF.

This chain connects TRBV5-1 to TRBJ2-7; D possibly corresponds to TRBD1 (6 bases). Deletions cut 1 base from V and 0 bases from J, with 11 bases between. Germline CDR1 SGHRS, CDR2 YFSETQ. There are 15 residues in the CDR3. DNA of the CDR3: TGCGCCAGCAGCTTGAGGGGGAGAAGCTCCTACGAGCAGTACTTC. It is translated as CASSLRGRSSYEQYF.

The chain has TRBV7-2 and TRBJ2-5; 7 bases agree with TRBD1. Unmatched junction bases numbered 17, after V lost 1 base and J lost 9 bases. The CDR3 is 17 residues long. From germline, CDR1 is SGHTA and CDR2 FQGNSA. The chain's CDR3 is CASSLESATGSLWAQYF. For the CDR3, the DNA is TGTGCCAGCAGCTTAGAGTCGGCGACAGGGAGTTTGTGGGCCCAGTACTTC.

The gene calls are TRBV5-1 and TRBJ2-7; 10 bases match TRBD2. The CDR3 contains 15 residues. Trimming cost V 2 bases and J 1 base; bases outside gene matches: 3. Germline V CDR1 and CDR2: SGHRS, YFSETQ. The chain's CDR3 is CASSLLAGSSYEQYF. DNA for the CDR3: TGCGCCAGCAGCTTACTAGCGGGATCTTCCTACGAGCAGTACTTC.

CDR3 region: CSVGGRAQTDTQYF. CDR3 bases: TGCAGCGTTGGTGGGAGGGCCCAGACAGATACGCAGTATTTT. This chain links TRBV29-1 with TRBJ2-3; 7 positions agree with TRBD2. J lost 3 bases, V lost 4 bases, and 7 bases had no gene match. Germline lookup yields CDR1 SQVTM and CDR2 ANQGSEA. This CDR3 contains 14 residues.

V and J are TRBV23-1 and TRBJ2-7, with D possibly matching TRBD2 (7 bases). TRBV23-1 is filed as an ORF, its function uncertain. The CDR3 runs 14 residues. Trimming cost V 3 bases and J 4 bases, with 13 bases left between them. CDR3 nucleotides: TGCGCCAGCAGTCAGGTGGGAGGGGGATACGAGCAGTACTTC. This sequence encodes CASSQVGGGYEQYF.

V gene TRBV10-3 combines with J gene TRBJ1-3; D is possibly TRBD1 (6 bases). Germline V gives CDR1 ENHRY, CDR2 SYGVKD. The CDR3 sequence is 14 residues long. V was clipped by 6 bases and J by 0 bases, with 9 bases between them. Here the CDR3 reads CAIRSDSSGNTIYF. In nucleotides, the CDR3 is TGTGCCATCAGGTCGGACAGCTCTGGAAACACCATATATTTT.

The chain employs TRBV5-1 and TRBJ1-2; D gene unclear. V was clipped by 4 bases and J by 3 bases, with 10 bases between them. Germline V CDR1 and CDR2: SGHRS, YFSETQ. This CDR3 has 13 residues. CDR3 DNA sequence: TGCGCCAGCAGCCCCCCAGGCTACTATGGCTACACCTTC. This sequence encodes CASSPPGYYGYTF.

To note about this clone: Other DNA sequences in the sample encode the same CDR3. The chain combines TRBV2 with TRBJ2-7; D not certain. Germline assignment: CDR1 SNHLY and CDR2 FYNNEI. The V end was cut by 2 bases, the J end by 4 bases, with 3 bases between. CDR3 length: 11 amino acids. The CDR3 here is CASSELYEQYF. The CDR3, as DNA: TGTGCCAGCAGTGAACTTTACGAGCAGTACTTC.

This chain links TRBV3-1 (or the pseudogene TRBV3-2) with TRBJ1-1; 7 bases fit TRBD1. Losses at the gene ends were 3 bases for V and 3 bases for J; bases not matched to a gene: 4. This CDR3 has 14 residues. CDR1 is LGHDT, CDR2 YNNKEL, per germline (reference sequence). CDR3 loop: CASSHETGHTEAFF. The CDR3 DNA reads as TGTGCCAGCAGCCACGAGACAGGGCACACTGAAGCTTTCTTT.